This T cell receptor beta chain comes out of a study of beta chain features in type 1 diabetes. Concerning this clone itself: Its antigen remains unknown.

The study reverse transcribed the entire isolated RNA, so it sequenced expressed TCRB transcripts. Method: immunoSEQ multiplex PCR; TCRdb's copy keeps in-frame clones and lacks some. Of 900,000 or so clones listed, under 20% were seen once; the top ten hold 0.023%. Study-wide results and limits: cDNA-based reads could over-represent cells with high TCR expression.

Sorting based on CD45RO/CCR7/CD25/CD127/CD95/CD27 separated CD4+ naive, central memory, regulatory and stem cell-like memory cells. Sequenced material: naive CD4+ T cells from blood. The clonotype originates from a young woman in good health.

CDR3 DNA: TGTGCCAGCAGTGAAAGGCCGGGAATGGATGAAAAACTGTTTTTT. Its protein is CASSERPGMDEKLFF. This chain joins TRBV2 and TRBJ1-4; D call uncertain. Germline CDR1 SNHLY, CDR2 FYNNEI. This CDR3 contains 15 residues. With 2 bases removed from V and 6 bases from J, the gap between germline ends came to 13 bases. Filled out from reference TRBV2 and TRBJ1-4, the complete variable domain reads EPEVTQTPSHQVTQMGQEVILRCVPISNHLYFYWYRQILGQKVEFLVSFYNNEISEKSEIFDDQFSVERPDGSNFTLKIRSTKLEDSAMYFCASSERPGMDEKLFFGSGTQLSVL.